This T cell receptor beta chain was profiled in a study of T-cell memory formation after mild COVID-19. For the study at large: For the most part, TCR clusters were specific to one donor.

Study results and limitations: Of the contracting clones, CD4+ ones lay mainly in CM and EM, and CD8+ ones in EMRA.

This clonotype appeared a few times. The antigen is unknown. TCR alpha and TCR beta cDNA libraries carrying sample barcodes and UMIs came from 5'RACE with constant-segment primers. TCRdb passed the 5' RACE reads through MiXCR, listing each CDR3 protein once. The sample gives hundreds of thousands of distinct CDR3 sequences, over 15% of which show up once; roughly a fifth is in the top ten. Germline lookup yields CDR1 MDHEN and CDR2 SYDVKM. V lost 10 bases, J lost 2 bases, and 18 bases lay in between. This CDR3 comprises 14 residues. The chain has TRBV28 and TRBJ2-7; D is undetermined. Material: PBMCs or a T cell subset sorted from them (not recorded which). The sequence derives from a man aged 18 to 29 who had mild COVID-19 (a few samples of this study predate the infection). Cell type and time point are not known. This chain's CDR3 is CATGSTGLTYEQYV. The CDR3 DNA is TGTGCCACTGGAAGTACCGGGCTGACCTACGAGCAGTACGTC.